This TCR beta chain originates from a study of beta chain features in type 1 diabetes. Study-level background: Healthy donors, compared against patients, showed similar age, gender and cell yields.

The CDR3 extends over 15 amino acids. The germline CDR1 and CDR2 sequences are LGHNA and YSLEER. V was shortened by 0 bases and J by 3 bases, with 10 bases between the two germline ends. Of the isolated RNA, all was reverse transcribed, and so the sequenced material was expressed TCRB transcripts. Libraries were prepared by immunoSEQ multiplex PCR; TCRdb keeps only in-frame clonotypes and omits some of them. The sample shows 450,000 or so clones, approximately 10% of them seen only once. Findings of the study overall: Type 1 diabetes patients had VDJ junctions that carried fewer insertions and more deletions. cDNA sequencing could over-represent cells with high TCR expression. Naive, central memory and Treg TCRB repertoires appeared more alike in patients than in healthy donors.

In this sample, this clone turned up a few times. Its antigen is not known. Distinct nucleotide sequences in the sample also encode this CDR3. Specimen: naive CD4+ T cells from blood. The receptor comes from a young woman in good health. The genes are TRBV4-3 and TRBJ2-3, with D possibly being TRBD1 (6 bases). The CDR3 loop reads CASSQDRGRTDTQYF. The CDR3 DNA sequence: TGCGCCAGCAGCCAAGACAGGGGACGGACAGATACGCAGTATTTT.